Listed here are 27 T cell receptor beta chains from one sample, sequenced in a study of T cell changes during pregnancy in multiple sclerosis. Clones were sequenced by immunoSEQ multiplex PCR, and TCRdb holds only the in-frame ones, with some missing. The profile shows about 100,000 clones, approximately 90% of them singletons. The specimen was peripheral blood, collected after pregnancy. These receptors originate from a female donor with multiple sclerosis, enrolled in a pregnancy study.

This chain links TRBV6-6 with TRBJ2-1, with 10 bases matching TRBD2. CDR1 MNHNY and CDR2 SVGAGI come from the germline V gene (reference sequence). Trimming took 6 bases from V and 7 from J; bases not matched to a gene: 12. The CDR3 loop spans 16 amino acids. CDR3 sequence reads: CASSQLLAGYGNEQFF. Written as DNA, the CDR3 is TGTGCCAGCAGCCAGCTACTAGCGGGGTATGGGAATGAGCAGTTCTTC.

V usage is TRBV14 and J usage is TRBJ1-4; tentative D call: TRBD1 (6 bases). The CDR3 is made up of 13 amino acids. The ends were cut back, 1 base at V and 8 bases at J, with 8 bases in the middle. Per germline, CDR1 SGHDN and CDR2 FVKESK. The DNA of the CDR3 is TGTGCCAGCAGCCAAGGGACAGACGAAAAACTGTTTTTT. This translates into CASSQGTDEKLFF.

The chain couples TRBV27 to TRBJ1-1; D might be TRBD1 (5 bases). The CDR3 loop spans 14 amino acids. Trimming took 5 bases from V and 5 from J, leaving 15 bases between them. CDR1 and CDR2 (germline): MNHEY, SMNVEV (reference sequence). The CDR3 DNA follows: TGTGCCAGCAGTCCCTTCCTCAGGGATACTGAAGCTTTCTTT. Translating gives CASSPFLRDTEAFF.

The V call is TRBV19, the J call TRBJ1-6; 10 bases align to TRBD1. The CDR3 length is 15 residues. The junction had 5 bases not matched to a gene; V was cut back by 5 bases and J by 7 bases. Per germline, CDR1 LNHDA and CDR2 SQIVND (reference sequence). CDR3 in DNA: TGTGCCAGTAGTGTGGGACAGGGGATAAATTCACCCCTCCACTTT. Protein: CASSVGQGINSPLHF.

The chain uses TRBV5-4 and TRBJ2-3; TRBD2 agrees at 7 bases. The germline V gene has CDR1 SGHNT and CDR2 YYREEE (reference sequence). This CDR3 is built from 15 residues. Trimming removed 6 bases from V and 0 bases from J; junction bases left unmatched: 7. The CDR3, as DNA: TGTGCCAGCAACCCGCCGGGGGGTAGCACAGATACGCAGTATTTT. Its translation is CASNPPGGSTDTQYF. Supplemented by reference TRBV5-4 and TRBJ2-3, the full variable domain reads ETGVTQSPTHLIKTRGQQVTLRCSSQSGHNTVSWYQQALGQGPQFIFQYYREEENGRGNFPPRFSGLQFPNYSSELNVNALELDDSALYLCASNPPGGSTDTQYFGPGTRLTVL.

The genes are TRBV5-1 and TRBJ2-3, with 9 bases fitting TRBD2. V trimming: 0 bases; J trimming: 1 base; junction bases outside the gene matches: 3. The CDR3 runs 16 residues. Germline V gene lookup returns CDR1 SGHRS and CDR2 YFSETQ. The CDR3 DNA reads as TGCGCCAGCAGCTTGGCCCTAGCGGGGCGCACAGATACGCAGTATTTT. This translates into CASSLALAGRTDTQYF.

The rearrangement uses TRBV2 and TRBJ2-3; 11 positions agree with TRBD2. The CDR3 is made up of 16 amino acids. CDR1 SNHLY and CDR2 FYNNEI come from the germline V gene. The V and J ends lost 6 bases and 1 base, in that order; junction bases with no gene match: 6. The DNA of the CDR3 is TGTGCCAGCAGGTTCGGGACTAGCGGAGGCACAGATACGCAGTATTTT. Translated: CASRFGTSGGTDTQYF.

This chain links TRBV5-1 with TRBJ2-7; 7 bases fit TRBD2. CDR3 length: 15 amino acids. CDR1 is SGHRS, CDR2 YFSETQ, per germline. V dropped 4 bases and J dropped 4; count of bases not matched to a gene: 11. Here the CDR3 DNA reads TGCGCCAGCAGCCCTTTCGGGTACGGGGGGTACGAGCAGTACTTC. Encoded protein: CASSPFGYGGYEQYF.

The chain couples TRBV20-1 to TRBJ2-3, with unresolved D. The germline V gene encodes CDR1 DFQATT and CDR2 SNEGSKA (reference sequence). The CDR3 runs 11 residues. The CDR3 DNA reads TGCAGGGCCAAAAACACAGATACGCAGTATTTT. Amino acid sequence: CRAKNTDTQYF.

The chain has TRBV14 and TRBJ2-1, with a possible D match to TRBD2 (6 bases). The germline CDR1 and CDR2 sequences are SGHDN and FVKESK. The CDR3 is 17 amino acids. V lost 1 base and J lost 8, with 21 bases in between. CDR3 DNA: TGTGCCAGCAGCCAAGGGGGGGAGATGACAGTTTTAGATGAGCAGTTCTTC. This gives the protein CASSQGGEMTVLDEQFF.

This clone was detected only once. The chain uses TRBV30 and TRBJ2-3; 7 positions match TRBD2. CDR3 length equals 18 residues. CDR1 is GTSNPN and CDR2 is SVGIG in the germline V gene (reference sequence). V dropped 2 bases and J dropped 2; count of bases not matched to a gene: 16. The CDR3, as DNA: TGTGCCTGGAGTCCGATCCCCCTCCTAGCGGTATTCACAGATACGCAGTATTTT. Translated, it gives CAWSPIPLLAVFTDTQYF.

V gene TRBV11-2 combines with J gene TRBJ1-2; 7 bases agree with TRBD1. The CDR3 contains 16 residues. The trim removed 4 bases at V and 7 bases at J, leaving 15 bases unmatched. Germline assignment: CDR1 SGHAT and CDR2 FQNNGV. The CDR3 is CASSSISQGMGVGYTF. CDR3 nucleotides: TGTGCCAGCAGCTCAATCTCACAGGGGATGGGGGTTGGCTACACCTTC.

A few counts support this clone. This rearrangement joins TRBV19 to TRBJ2-7; 11 bases match TRBD2. Germline trimming cut 9 bases from V and 4 bases from J; bases unmatched to any gene: 5. Germline CDR1 and CDR2: LNHDA and SQIVND (reference sequence). The CDR3 contains 13 residues. The CDR3 sequence is CASSSGGSYEQYF. As DNA, the CDR3 is TGTGCCAGCTCTAGCGGGGGGTCTTACGAGCAGTACTTC.

J is TRBJ2-7 and V is TRBV30; 7 bases are shared with TRBD2. J lost 6 bases, V lost 4 bases, and 6 bases had no gene match. The CDR3 consists of 12 residues. CDR1 is GTSNPN, CDR2 SVGIG, per germline (reference sequence). The CDR3 loop is CAWTLGGGEQYF. Here the CDR3 DNA reads TGTGCCTGGACCCTTGGGGGGGGCGAGCAGTACTTC. The variable domain in full, completed from reference TRBV30 and TRBJ2-7, reads SQTIHQWPATLVQPVGSPLSLECTVEGTSNPNLYWYRQAAGRGLQLLFYSVGIGQISSEVPQNLSASRPQDRQFILSSKKLLLSDSGFYLCAWTLGGGEQYFGPGTRLTVT.

The chain couples TRBV7-9 to TRBJ2-3; 14 bases agree with TRBD2. This CDR3 has 18 residues. The J segment lost 1 base and the V segment lost 6 bases, leaving 9 bases of the junction unmatched. Germline V CDR1 and CDR2: SEHNR, FQNEAQ (reference sequence). CDR3 loop: CASRGLAGALDGTDTQYF. The CDR3, as DNA: TGTGCCAGCAGGGGACTAGCGGGGGCCCTCGACGGCACAGATACGCAGTATTTT.

The chain combines TRBV10-3 with TRBJ1-2; 8 bases fit TRBD1. Germline trimming cut 6 bases from V and 6 bases from J; bases unmatched to any gene: 6. Germline V gene sequence: CDR1 ENHRY, CDR2 SYGVKD. The CDR3 runs to 13 residues. The DNA for the CDR3 is TGTGCCATCAGCGACAGGGGACCCGATGGCTACACCTTC. Its protein product is CAISDRGPDGYTF.

This clone came up once. The chain is built from TRBV2 and TRBJ2-5; a possible D gene is TRBD2 (5 bases). Germline assignment: CDR1 SNHLY and CDR2 FYNNEI. The CDR3 length is 13 residues. V lost 8 bases to trimming and J lost 0 bases, with 10 bases between them. In nucleotides, the CDR3 is TGTGCCAGCTCAGCGGAGTACCAAGAGACCCAGTACTTC. Protein: CASSAEYQETQYF.

This clone has a single count. This chain joins TRBV18 and TRBJ2-7; TRBD2 agrees at 7 bases. The length of the CDR3 is 13 residues. CDR1 and CDR2 from the germline V gene are KGHSH and LQKENI. Trimming took 8 bases from V and 4 from J; bases not matched to a gene: 8. CDR3 sequence: CASHGLGGYEQYF. CDR3 coding DNA: TGTGCCAGCCACGGGTTGGGAGGGTACGAGCAGTACTTC.

This chain uses TRBV11-2 with TRBJ1-1, with unresolved D. The length of the CDR3 is 15 residues. In germline, CDR1 is SGHAT, CDR2 FQNNGV. Trimming removed 1 base from V and 0 bases from J, with 9 bases in between. CDR3 amino acids: CASSLVSGMNTEAFF. The CDR3 nucleotides are TGTGCCAGCAGCTTAGTTTCGGGGATGAACACTGAAGCTTTCTTT.

The CDR3 DNA sequence: TGTGCCAGCTCACCCCTGGGACAGGGATCAGATACGCAGTATTTT. Amino acids: CASSPLGQGSDTQYF. The chain is built from TRBV18 and TRBJ2-3, with 9 bases lining up with TRBD1. Germline trimming cut 3 bases from V and 4 bases from J; bases unmatched to any gene: 5. The germline CDR1 and CDR2 sequences are KGHSH and LQKENI. This CDR3 is built from 15 residues.

This chain links TRBV27 with TRBJ1-5; D not resolved. The CDR3 is 13 amino acids. Deletions cut 5 bases from V and 5 bases from J, with 10 bases between. In germline, CDR1 is MNHEY, CDR2 SMNVEV (reference sequence). The CDR3 DNA follows: TGTGCCAGCAGTCCCGGGAGATATCAGCCCCAGCATTTT. It translates to CASSPGRYQPQHF.

The gene calls are TRBV10-3 and TRBJ2-7, with 8 bases identical to TRBD1. The CDR3 consists of 14 residues. Germline V gene lookup returns CDR1 ENHRY and CDR2 SYGVKD. Trimming took 0 bases from V and 2 from J; bases not matched to a gene: 0. CDR3 sequence reads: CAISESTGAYEQYF. Here the CDR3 DNA reads TGTGCCATCAGTGAGTCGACAGGGGCCTACGAGCAGTACTTC.

The CDR3: CASRLVGDVQPQHF. CDR3 nucleotides: TGTGCAAGTCGCTTAGTCGGGGATGTACAGCCCCAGCATTTT. The genes are TRBV12-2 and TRBJ1-5. TRBV12-2 corresponds to a pseudogene. CDR3 length: 14 residues.

The genes are TRBV11-2 and TRBJ2-7, with no clear D. CDR1 SGHAT and CDR2 FQNNGV come from the germline V gene. The CDR3 sequence is 12 residues long. Trimming stripped 5 bases from V and 6 bases from J, with 11 bases between. This CDR3 is CASSVLPSEQYF. CDR3 nucleotides: TGTGCCAGCAGCGTCCTTCCTAGCGAGCAGTACTTC. The whole variable domain, filled in from reference TRBV11-2 and TRBJ2-7, reads EAGVAQSPRYKIIEKRQSVAFWCNPISGHATLYWYQQILGQGPKLLIQFQNNGVVDDSQLPKDRFSAERLKGVDSTLKIQPAKLEDSAVYLCASSVLPSEQYFGPGTRLTVT.

The genes are TRBV19 and TRBJ1-5; 8 bases line up with TRBD1. Germline CDR1 LNHDA, CDR2 SQIVND (reference sequence). The CDR3 contains 16 residues. The J segment lost 3 bases and the V segment lost 7 bases, leaving 11 bases of the junction unmatched. The CDR3, as DNA: TGTGCCAGTACTCAGGACAGGGCCCTCTACAATCAGCCCCAGCATTTT. The encoded protein is CASTQDRALYNQPQHF.

This chain connects TRBV9 to TRBJ1-1; D unresolved. The V gene lost 4 bases and the J gene lost 5 bases, with 15 bases spanning the gap. CDR1 is SGDLS and CDR2 is YYNGEE in the germline V gene. The CDR3 has 14 amino acids. The CDR3 DNA reads as TGTGCCAGCAGCCCGATTCGGGGAGGGACTGAAGCTTTCTTT. As protein: CASSPIRGGTEAFF.

The chain carries TRBV11-2 and TRBJ2-7; TRBD2 is a possible D gene (8 bases). Trimming left V 2 bases short and J 2 bases short, with 16 bases between. The germline gives CDR1 SGHAT, CDR2 FQNNGV. This CDR3 has 16 residues. The CDR3 sequence is CASSLRRGGQTYEQYF. The CDR3 bases are TGTGCCAGCAGCTTACGACGGGGGGGACAGACCTACGAGCAGTACTTC.